This T cell receptor (beta chain) was profiled in a study of T cell repertoires in cytomegalovirus infection. Germline V gives CDR1 MGHDK, CDR2 SYGVNS. This CDR3 spans 14 amino acids. The V end lost 4 bases, the J end lost 0 bases, and 9 bases lay between the germline ends. TCRdb recomputed calls from the reads with MiXCR, one row per CDR3 protein. Of about 740,000 distinct CDR3 sequences in the sample, 35% are singletons; the top ten hold around 2.8%. J is TRBJ1-1 and V is TRBV25-1; no clear D gene. This clonotype originated in a human donor in good health (CMV status not recorded). Some clones in this sample may be carry-over from other donors' samples. Input material: PBMCs. CDR3 region: CASSGPFMNTEAFF. CDR3 nucleotide sequence: TGTGCCAGCAGTGGGCCGTTCATGAACACTGAAGCTTTCTTT. The variable domain in full, with the rest retrieved from reference TRBV25-1 and TRBJ1-1, is EADIYQTPRYLVIGTGKKITLECSQTMGHDKMYWYQQDPGMELHLIHYSYGVNSTEKGDLSSESTVSRIRTEHFPLTLESARPSHTSQYLCASSGPFMNTEAFFGQGTRLTVV.